This TCR beta chain was identified in a study of blood T cell repertoires in COVID-19. As for the study in general: Specimens from acute and convalescent COVID-19 originated in the United States, Italy and Spain. T cells, B-cell-depleted T cells, or PBMCs supplied cDNA or gDNA.

Some clones are missing from TCRdb's copy, which holds only in-frame ones; the method was immunoSEQ multiplex PCR. The repertoire has about 130,000 clones, 70% to 90% of them found once; the top ten carry about 1.2%. The germline gives CDR1 LNHDA, CDR2 SQIVND (reference sequence). This CDR3 has 11 residues. V was cut by 2 bases and J by 6 bases, with 3 bases left in between. As to this clone: The same CDR3 arises from other DNA sequences in this sample as well.

The chain recombines TRBV19 with TRBJ2-3, with D unclear. This TCR came from a woman aged 80 or over with acute or convalescent COVID-19. The sequencing input was peripheral blood. In nucleotides, the CDR3 is TGTGCCAGTAGTATACGTGATACGCAGTATTTT. Protein: CASSIRDTQYF.